A selection of T cell receptor beta chains follows, all from one sample in a study of PD-L1 blockade in urothelial cancer. Profiled with immunoSEQ multiplex PCR; TCRdb holds only in-frame clones, not every one. The sample lists under 55,000 clones; 84% were seen once. Sequenced material: PBMCs, taken around atezolizumab (anti-PD-L1) treatment. These receptors were obtained from a man aged 35 to 55 with urothelial cancer. Each CDR3 is given with its conserved first and last residue. The order of the fields is clone size, D gene, V gene, J gene, CDR3 protein, CDR3 DNA. A D gene is named only where the DNA matches it firmly. Clone size is shown for a subset of rows, as once, few, many or a class of expanded clone.

>.|.|TRBV30|TRBJ2-5
CAWSGVSKATQYF
TGTGCCTGGAGTGGTGTTAGCAAGGCGACCCAGTACTTC
>.|.|TRBV27|TRBJ2-7
CASSLGGHEQYF
TGTGCCAGCAGTTTGGGGGGGCACGAGCAGTACTTC
>.|.|TRBV28|TRBJ1-2
CASSLGAGYGYTF
TGTGCCAGCAGTTTAGGGGCAGGCTATGGCTACACCTTC
>.|.|TRBV13|TRBJ2-3
CASSLVLATSTDTQYF
TGTGCCAGCAGCTTAGTTCTAGCGACTAGCACAGATACGCAGTATTTT
>.|TRBD1|TRBV11-2|TRBJ1-5
CASSFGTGYGQPQHF
TGTGCCAGCAGCTTCGGGACAGGGTACGGACAGCCCCAGCATTTT
>.|TRBD2|TRBV5-1|TRBJ2-7
CASSLRTSGVSYEQYF
TGCGCCAGCAGCTTAAGGACTAGCGGGGTCTCCTACGAGCAGTACTTC
>.|.|TRBV6-5|TRBJ1-2
CASSPSLRGYGYTF
TGTGCCAGCAGCCCATCCCTACGGGGCTATGGCTACACCTTC
>.|.|TRBV4-1|TRBJ1-2
CASSQAWGVNYGYTF
TGCGCCAGCAGTCAAGCCTGGGGGGTAAACTATGGCTACACCTTC
>.|.|TRBV7-2|TRBJ1-3
CASSLDPSRVVNGNTIYF
TGTGCCAGCAGCTTAGATCCGTCCAGGGTCGTGAACGGAAACACCATATATTTT
>.|TRBD1|TRBV6-6|TRBJ1-1
CASSYYEQGNAFF
TGTGCCAGCAGTTACTACGAACAGGGGAATGCTTTCTTT
>.|TRBD1|TRBV10-3|TRBJ1-3
CATKGQGINTIYF
TGTGCCACCAAGGGACAGGGTATAAACACCATATATTTT
>once|.|TRBV12-5|TRBJ2-2
CASGLNLRGTANTGELFF
TGTGCTAGTGGTCTCAATCTCCGGGGGACTGCGAACACCGGGGAGCTGTTTTTT
>.|.|TRBV7-3|TRBJ2-7
CASSLLAESSYEQYF
TGTGCCAGCAGCCTACTAGCTGAGAGCTCCTACGAGCAGTACTTC
>.|TRBD1|TRBV6-1|TRBJ1-5
CASSGKQGGVRDSNQPQHF
TGTGCCAGCAGTGGAAAACAGGGGGGAGTGAGGGATAGCAATCAGCCCCAGCATTTT
>.|.|TRBV6-6|TRBJ2-2
CASRSATGELFF
TGTGCCAGCAGGAGCGCCACCGGGGAGCTGTTTTTT
>.|.|TRBV10-2|TRBJ1-5
CASSDPGDNQPQHF
TGCGCCAGCAGTGACCCGGGGGACAATCAGCCCCAGCATTTT
>.|TRBD2|TRBV27|TRBJ2-1
CASSPPGLAGGPYNEQFF
TGTGCCAGCAGTCCCCCGGGACTAGCGGGAGGACCCTACAATGAGCAGTTCTTC
>.|.|TRBV28|TRBJ2-3
CASSRYLASSTDTQYF
TGTGCCAGCAGCCGATACTTAGCGTCTAGCACAGATACGCAGTATTTT
>few|TRBD1|TRBV28|TRBJ1-1
CASSRLDRGIMNTEAFF
TGTGCCAGCAGCAGATTGGACAGGGGTATCATGAACACTGAAGCTTTCTTT
>few|.|TRBV6-1|TRBJ2-7
CASSEALASQGAYEQYF
TGTGCCAGCAGTGAAGCGCTCGCGAGTCAGGGTGCCTACGAGCAGTACTTC
>.|.|TRBV6-1|TRBJ2-3
CASQTDFTDTQYF
TGTGCCAGCCAAACGGACTTCACAGATACGCAGTATTTT
>.|TRBD1|TRBV5-5|TRBJ1-5
CAIRTGASQPQHF
TGTGCCATCCGGACAGGGGCTAGTCAGCCCCAGCATTTT
>.|TRBD1|TRBV28|TRBJ2-7
CASRGQGRTYEQYF
TGTGCCAGCAGGGGACAGGGGAGAACCTACGAGCAGTACTTC
>few|.|TRBV5-1|TRBJ1-2
CASSLTGSSNYGYTF
TGCGCCAGCAGCTTGACAGGCTCATCCAACTATGGCTACACCTTC
>.|.|TRBV7-9|TRBJ1-5
CASSLGGGYNQPQHF
TGTGCCAGCAGCTTAGGGGGGGGTTACAATCAGCCCCAGCATTTT
>.|TRBD1|TRBV15|TRBJ2-5
CATSRGQGGRETQYF
TGTGCCACCAGCAGAGGACAGGGGGGGCGAGAGACCCAGTACTTC
>once|TRBD1|TRBV28|TRBJ1-5
CASSRQGAGNQPQHF
TGTGCCAGCAGTCGTCAGGGGGCGGGCAATCAGCCCCAGCATTTT
>.|.|TRBV9|TRBJ1-2
CASSVDVGTLYGYTF
TGTGCCAGCAGCGTAGATGTAGGGACTCTCTATGGCTACACCTTC
>.|.|TRBV28|TRBJ1-1
CASSYTHSGAFF
TGTGCCAGCAGCTACACACATTCGGGAGCTTTCTTT
>.|.|TRBV6-1|TRBJ1-1
CASSVLGPRMNTEAFF
TGTGCCAGCAGTGTGTTGGGCCCCCGCATGAACACTGAAGCTTTCTTT
>once|TRBD2|TRBV25-1|TRBJ2-3
CASSLAGGPVADTQYF
TGTGCCAGCAGTCTCGCGGGAGGGCCTGTAGCAGATACGCAGTATTTT
>.|.|TRBV19|TRBJ1-2
CASSISANGYTF
TGTGCCAGTAGTATTAGCGCTAATGGCTACACCTTC
>once|.|TRBV21-1|TRBJ2-1
CASSNVDRPNTPSSYNEQFF
TGTGCCAGCAGCAACGTCGACAGGCCGAATACCCCAAGCTCCTACAATGAGCAGTTCTTC
>.|.|TRBV6-1|TRBJ1-5
CASDFQLSNQPQHF
TGTGCCAGCGATTTTCAGTTAAGCAATCAGCCCCAGCATTTT
>.|TRBD2|TRBV29-1|TRBJ2-7
CSVRGSGRLAGLPYEQYF
TGCAGCGTCAGGGGTTCAGGCCGACTAGCGGGGTTGCCCTACGAGCAGTACTTC
>.|.|TRBV27|TRBJ2-7
CASSSSFDSLSYEQYF
TGTGCCAGCAGTTCCTCCTTCGACAGCCTCTCCTACGAGCAGTACTTC
>.|.|TRBV7-9|TRBJ1-2
CASSPTGAYGYTF
TGTGCCAGCAGCCCCACCGGAGCCTATGGCTACACCTTC
>.|TRBD1|TRBV28|TRBJ2-7
CASYRGSSYEQYF
TGTGCCAGCTACAGGGGAAGCTCCTACGAGCAGTACTTC
>few|.|TRBV19|TRBJ1-1
CASRDTGPEAFF
TGTGCCAGTAGGGATACAGGGCCTGAAGCTTTCTTT
>.|.|TRBV6-5|TRBJ2-7
CASSLQGYRYEQYF
TGTGCCAGCAGCCTACAGGGATATAGGTACGAGCAGTACTTC
>.|.|TRBV30|TRBJ2-5
CAWSTGGETQYF
TGTGCCTGGAGTACCGGCGGCGAGACCCAGTACTTC
>.|.|TRBV5-1|TRBJ2-2
CASSLAGHREGSTGELFF
TGCGCCAGCAGCTTGGCCGGGCACCGGGAAGGGAGCACCGGGGAGCTGTTTTTT
>.|TRBD1|TRBV29-1|TRBJ1-1
CSAGGRLNTEAFF
TGCAGCGCAGGGGGCCGACTGAACACTGAAGCTTTCTTT
>.|.|TRBV10-1|TRBJ2-7
CASIREGSYEQYF
TGCGCCAGCATCCGAGAGGGCTCCTACGAGCAGTACTTC
>.|TRBD1|TRBV5-1|TRBJ2-7
CASSKGTVYEQYF
TGCGCCAGCAGCAAAGGGACAGTCTACGAGCAGTACTTC
>.|TRBD1|TRBV9|TRBJ2-7
CASSPRDRSYEQYF
TGTGCCAGCAGCCCGCGGGACAGGAGTTACGAGCAGTACTTC
>.|.|TRBV6-1|TRBJ2-3
CASRYTDTQYF
TGTGCCAGCAGGTACACAGATACGCAGTATTTT
>.|.|TRBV4-2|TRBJ2-1
CASSRGGGSRGNEQFF
TGTGCCAGCAGCCGAGGAGGCGGGAGCAGGGGTAATGAGCAGTTCTTC
>.|.|TRBV15|TRBJ2-3
CATSRDRQVLPTDTQYF
TGTGCCACCAGCAGAGATCGACAGGTCCTCCCCACAGATACGCAGTATTTT
>medium-sized|TRBD2|TRBV29-1|TRBJ2-1
CSAKRDYNEQFF
TGCAGCGCTAAGCGGGACTACAATGAGCAGTTCTTC
>few|TRBD1|TRBV27|TRBJ2-1
CASSRTGSYNEQFF
TGTGCCAGCAGTCGGACAGGCTCCTACAATGAGCAGTTCTTC
>once|.|TRBV6-5|TRBJ1-2
CASSYSFQDLNGYTF
TGTGCCAGCAGTTACTCGTTCCAGGATCTCAATGGCTACACCTTC
>.|TRBD1|TRBV5-4|TRBJ1-3
CASSLGTGRAGNTIYF
TGTGCCAGCAGCTTGGGGACAGGGAGGGCTGGAAACACCATATATTTT
>few|TRBD2|TRBV9|TRBJ2-7
CASSVQRDLLYEQYF
TGTGCCAGCAGCGTACAGCGGGACCTGCTCTACGAGCAGTACTTC
>.|TRBD2|TRBV28|TRBJ2-3
CASSKQTSATDTQYF
TGTGCCAGCAGTAAGCAGACTAGCGCCACAGATACGCAGTATTTT
>.|.|TRBV10-3|TRBJ1-5
CAISDGGSNQPQHF
TGTGCCATCAGTGACGGAGGGAGCAATCAGCCCCAGCATTTT
>.|TRBD2|TRBV11-2|TRBJ2-2
CASSSPRVRASGNTGELFF
TGTGCCAGCAGCTCCCCCCGAGTGAGGGCTAGCGGGAACACCGGGGAGCTGTTTTTT